This T cell receptor beta chain emerged from a study of control samples from healthy donors and cancer patients (dated by TCRdb to between 2020 and 2021). About this clone: There is no known antigen for this receptor. No base-level quality is on record; no much larger clone is a single base apart.

Libraries were made using the immunoSEQ multiplex PCR assay. TCRdb holds this immuneACCESS table with in-frame rearrangements only. Some clones are missing; in checked studies, unresolved V genes explain under half, and the rest has no known cause. The sample has roughly 150,000 clones on record, 85% to 90% of them singletons. Clones ranked in the top ten supply around 1.6% of the sample. CDR1 ENHRY and CDR2 SYGVKD are derived from the germline V gene. The CDR3 spans 15 residues, from the cysteine through the phenylalanine. The only DNA kept is the CDR3, 45 bases in frame from the first base. The trim is 4 bases for V and 5 bases for J, with a gap of 17 bases between the germline ends.

The chain is made from TRBV10-3 and TRBJ1-2; perhaps TRBD1 is the D gene, with 5 bases matching. The source is a man aged 18-30 years in good health. Sequenced sample: blood. The CDR3 protein is CAISAKQEYLYGYTF. The DNA reads as follows: TGTGCCATCAGTGCCAAACAGGAATACCTATATGGCTACACCTTC.